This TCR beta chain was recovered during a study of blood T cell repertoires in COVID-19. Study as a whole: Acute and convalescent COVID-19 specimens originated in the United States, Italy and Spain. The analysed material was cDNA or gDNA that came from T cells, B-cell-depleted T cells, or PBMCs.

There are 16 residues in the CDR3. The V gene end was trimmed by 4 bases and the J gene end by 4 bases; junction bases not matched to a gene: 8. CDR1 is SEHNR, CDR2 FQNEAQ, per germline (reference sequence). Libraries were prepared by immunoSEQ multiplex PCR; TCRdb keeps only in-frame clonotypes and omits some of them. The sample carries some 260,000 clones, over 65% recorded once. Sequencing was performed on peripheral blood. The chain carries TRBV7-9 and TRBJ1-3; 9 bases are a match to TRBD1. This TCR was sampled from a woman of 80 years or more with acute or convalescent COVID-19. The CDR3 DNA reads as TGTGCCAGCAGCTCCCAAGGAGGGACAGGGGGAAACACCATATATTTT. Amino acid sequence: CASSSQGGTGGNTIYF.